Below are 9 T cell receptor beta chains sequenced from a single sample in a study of brain T cells in children with intractable seizures. The method was immunoSEQ multiplex PCR; TCRdb's version includes in-frame clones alone and lacks a portion of them. The repertoire holds just over 5,000 clones, with approximately 90% as singletons. The sequenced cases were selected for having the highest brain T cell transcript signatures. Sequenced here: resected brain tissue, sampled at surgery. These receptors originate from a boy under three years old with focal cortical dysplasia and intractable seizures.

V is TRBV9 and J is TRBJ2-5; a weak D match, TRBD1 (5 bases). The CDR3 sequence is 14 residues long. Trimming removed 3 bases from V and 2 bases from J, with 11 bases in between. The V gene's germline CDR1 is SGDLS and CDR2 YYNGEE. The CDR3 coding sequence is TGTGCCAGCAGCGCCATGGACATTCAAGAGACCCAGTACTTC. It encodes CASSAMDIQETQYF. The full variable domain, rest sourced from reference TRBV9 and TRBJ2-5, is DSGVTQTPKHLITATGQRVTLRCSPRSGDLSVYWYQQSLDQGLQFLIQYYNGEERAKGNILERFSAQQFPDLHSELNLSSLELGDSALYFCASSAMDIQETQYFGPGTRLLVL.

The chain recombines TRBV4-1 with TRBJ2-3, with 10 bases matching TRBD2. Trimming removed 1 base from V and 3 bases from J; junction bases left unmatched: 4. This CDR3 is 16 amino acids long. CDR1 is MGHRA and CDR2 is YSYEKL in the germline V gene. CDR3 residues: CASSQVAAGGTDTQYF. CDR3 coding DNA: TGCGCCAGCAGCCAAGTCGCAGCGGGGGGGACAGATACGCAGTATTTT.

The CDR3 sequence: CASSFRGTGGDEKLFF. CDR3 sequence (DNA): TGTGCCAGCAGTTTCAGAGGGACAGGGGGCGATGAAAAACTGTTTTTT. The gene calls are TRBV27 and TRBJ1-4; 12 bases match TRBD1. The CDR3 is 16 residues long. Germline V gene data show CDR1 as MNHEY and CDR2 as SMNVEV (reference sequence). Trimming cost V 3 bases and J 6 bases; bases outside gene matches: 5.

This chain joins TRBV28 and TRBJ2-7; TRBD2 matches 11 bases. The CDR3 contains 14 residues. The germline V gene has CDR1 MDHEN and CDR2 SYDVKM. With V trimmed by 6 bases and J by 5 bases, 6 bases remained unmatched. CDR3 sequence: CASRTGLAVDEQYF. CDR3 sequence (DNA): TGTGCCAGCAGGACGGGACTAGCGGTGGACGAGCAGTACTTC.

The chain combines TRBV28 with TRBJ2-7; TRBD1 aligns across 9 bases. Germline CDR1 MDHEN, CDR2 SYDVKM. J lost 3 bases, V lost 6 bases, and 12 bases had no gene match. This CDR3 spans 16 amino acids. CDR3 bases: TGTGCCAGCAGCCACGCACGGACAGGGGCCAGCTACGAGCAGTACTTC. This sequence encodes CASSHARTGASYEQYF.

CDR3 protein: CATRGSDTQYF. As DNA, the CDR3 is TGTGCCACCCGGGGTTCAGATACGCAGTATTTT. The V and J genes are TRBV24-1 and TRBJ2-3, with D perhaps matching TRBD2 (5 bases). CDR3 length: 11 residues. The V end was cut by 9 bases, the J end by 4 bases, with 7 bases between. The germline V gene has CDR1 KGHDR and CDR2 SFDVKD.

The CDR3 DNA is TGTGCCAGCAGCCCGGGACTAGCGGGGGCGTACCAAGAGACCCAGTACTTC. Its protein product is CASSPGLAGAYQETQYF. The rearrangement uses TRBV14 and TRBJ2-5; TRBD2 matches 14 bases. The CDR3 loop spans 17 amino acids. CDR1 and CDR2 (germline): SGHDN, FVKESK. With 4 bases clipped from V and 0 bases from J, the junction kept 4 bases outside the gene matches.

The chain uses TRBV29-1 and TRBJ2-5; perhaps TRBD1 as D (6 bases). The V gene's germline CDR1 is SQVTM and CDR2 ANQGSEA. Deletions cut 0 bases from V and 3 bases from J, with 11 bases between. This CDR3 contains 14 residues. The CDR3 is CSVEEQGWEETQYF. The CDR3 DNA is TGCAGCGTTGAAGAACAGGGTTGGGAAGAGACCCAGTACTTC.

V and J are TRBV11-2 and TRBJ2-5; D gene ambiguous. There are 12 residues in the CDR3. Looked up from germline, CDR1 is SGHAT and CDR2 is FQNNGV. Trimming left V 1 base short and J 4 bases short, with 4 bases between. Written as DNA, the CDR3 is TGTGCCAGCAGCTTAGGCTCAGAGACCCAGTACTTC. It is translated as CASSLGSETQYF.